This TCR beta chain was found in a study of blood T cell repertoires in COVID-19. Study information: Samples of COVID-19 (acute and convalescent) were obtained from the United States, Italy and Spain. Nucleic acid was either cDNA or gDNA, and it came from T cells, B-cell-depleted T cells, or PBMCs.

The authors' processing: Estimation of nucleated cell counts was performed using reference gene primer amplification. Sequenced by immunoSEQ multiplex PCR; TCRdb stores in-frame clones only, minus some. V and J calls and clone size come straight from that table; D and trimming were deduced from the DNA. The data hold about 67,000 clones, with approximately 90% observed a single time. J was trimmed by 1 base and V by 2 bases; bases with no gene match: 3. The CDR3 has 16 residues. In germline, CDR1 is MNHEY, CDR2 SVGAGI. The chain couples TRBV6-5 to TRBJ2-3; TRBD1 agrees at 10 bases. The source of this sequence is an elderly woman with acute or convalescent COVID-19. Sequencing was performed on peripheral blood. CDR3 protein: CASSYIGTGGTDTQYF. The DNA of the CDR3 is TGTGCCAGCAGTTACATCGGGACAGGGGGCACAGATACGCAGTATTTT.